The sequence of this TCR beta chain was determined in a study of beta chain features in type 1 diabetes. The study reverse transcribed the entire isolated RNA, so it sequenced expressed TCRB transcripts. Clones were read by immunoSEQ multiplex PCR, and TCRdb kept only the in-frame ones, dropping some. Among hundreds of thousands of clones listed, around 15% were seen once. CD45RO/CCR7/CD25/CD127/CD95/CD27 separated CD4+ naive, central memory, regulatory and stem cell-like memory cells by sorting. Points from the study as a whole: In every one of the four CD4+ subsets, TCRB CDR3s were moderately but significantly shorter in Type 1 diabetes patients. The study left unresolved whether HLA type influences TCRB rearrangement. Across patients, naive, central memory and Treg TCRB repertoires exhibited apparently greater similarity than was observed across healthy donors.

Remarks on this clone: The antigen is undetermined.

V lost 4 bases, J lost 4 bases, and 14 bases lay in between. Germline CDR1 KGHSH, CDR2 LQKENI. The length of the CDR3 is 15 residues. The sequencing sample was made of naive CD4+ T cells from blood. This sequence joins TRBV18 and TRBJ2-1; D might be TRBD2 (6 bases). The sequence was collected from a man younger than 30 with type 1 diabetes. For the CDR3, the DNA is TGTGCCAGCTCACAGTACGCTAGCGCGTACAATGAGCAGTTCTTC. Protein sequence: CASSQYASAYNEQFF.